These T cell receptor beta chains were read from a single sample in a study of technical replicates of blood from a few donors. TCRdb's table, derived via immunoSEQ multiplex PCR, lists solely in-frame clones and lacks some. The repertoire includes 68,000 or so clones, 90% to 95% of them detected once, and over 3.5% sits in the top ten. The sample consisted of PBMCs. The receptors come from a human donor in good health. Some clones in this sample may be carry-over from other donors' samples. Each CDR3 is given with its conserved first and last residue. The order of the fields is D gene, J gene, V gene, clone size, CDR3 DNA, CDR3 protein. D genes are given only for firm matches. Clone size is given for some rows only: seen once, a few or many times, or a class if the clone is expanded.

d_call: .; j_call: TRBJ1-6; v_call: TRBV7-9; clone_size: few; cdr3_nt: TGTGCCAGCAGCTCCTCGGATTCACCCCTCCACTTT; cdr3_aa: CASSSSDSPLHF
d_call: .; j_call: TRBJ2-7; v_call: TRBV28; clone_size: .; cdr3_nt: TGTGCCAGCCAATTACGGAGGGGAATTTCCTACGAGCAGTACTTC; cdr3_aa: CASQLRRGISYEQYF
d_call: .; j_call: TRBJ2-7; v_call: TRBV7-3; clone_size: .; cdr3_nt: TGTGCCAGCAGCTTGCTAGGGGGGGCGTCCCCCGAGCAGTACTTC; cdr3_aa: CASSLLGGASPEQYF
d_call: TRBD1; j_call: TRBJ1-1; v_call: TRBV5-4; clone_size: .; cdr3_nt: TGTGCCAGCAGCGGGACAGGGGCCCTCTTTGGGAACACTGAAGCTTTCTTT; cdr3_aa: CASSGTGALFGNTEAFF
d_call: .; j_call: TRBJ2-7; v_call: TRBV27; clone_size: .; cdr3_nt: TGTGCCAGCAGTTTAGTCGGCAGGGGCACCTACGAGCAGTACTTC; cdr3_aa: CASSLVGRGTYEQYF
d_call: TRBD2; j_call: TRBJ2-2; v_call: TRBV2; clone_size: .; cdr3_nt: TGTGCCAGCAAGGTAGCGGGAGGGCCCGGGGAGCTGTTTTTT; cdr3_aa: CASKVAGGPGELFF
d_call: .; j_call: TRBJ1-2; v_call: TRBV25-1; clone_size: few; cdr3_nt: TGTGCCAGCAGTGAACTTGGGGGGGCGGACGATGGCTACACCTTC; cdr3_aa: CASSELGGADDGYTF
d_call: .; j_call: TRBJ2-7; v_call: TRBV4-1; clone_size: .; cdr3_nt: TGCGCCAGCAGCCAAGATAGGCAGGGAATCACCTCCTACGAGCAGTACTTC; cdr3_aa: CASSQDRQGITSYEQYF
d_call: TRBD1; j_call: TRBJ2-7; v_call: TRBV7-8; clone_size: .; cdr3_nt: TGTGCCAGCAGCTCACAGGGGTTCTCCTACGAGCAGTACTTC; cdr3_aa: CASSSQGFSYEQYF
d_call: .; j_call: TRBJ2-5; v_call: TRBV7-9; clone_size: .; cdr3_nt: TGTGCCAGCAGCCGGTCCGAAGAGACCCAGTACTTC; cdr3_aa: CASSRSEETQYF
d_call: TRBD2; j_call: TRBJ2-2; v_call: TRBV7-6; clone_size: once; cdr3_nt: TGTGCCAGCAGCCCAACTAGCGGGAGCTACACCGGGGAGCTGTTTTTT; cdr3_aa: CASSPTSGSYTGELFF
d_call: TRBD1; j_call: TRBJ2-4; v_call: TRBV29-1; clone_size: .; cdr3_nt: TGCAGCGTGTGGACAGGCGGCATTCAGTACTTC; cdr3_aa: CSVWTGGIQYF
d_call: .; j_call: TRBJ1-5; v_call: TRBV6-6; clone_size: .; cdr3_nt: TGTGCCAGCAGTTACTCCCGGAGGGCGGGTAGTCAGCCCCAGCATTTT; cdr3_aa: CASSYSRRAGSQPQHF
d_call: .; j_call: TRBJ1-2; v_call: TRBV5-1; clone_size: .; cdr3_nt: TGCGCCAGCAGGGATAATACCGGACAGTATGGCTACACCTTC; cdr3_aa: CASRDNTGQYGYTF
d_call: TRBD2; j_call: TRBJ2-7; v_call: TRBV7-2; clone_size: once; cdr3_nt: TGTGCCAGCAGCTTAGAAGGACTAGGGCCCCTGGGCTACGAGCAGTACTTC; cdr3_aa: CASSLEGLGPLGYEQYF
d_call: TRBD1; j_call: TRBJ2-1; v_call: TRBV4-1; clone_size: .; cdr3_nt: TGCGCCAGCAGCCACGGACAGGGGCTCGGCAATGAGCAGTTCTTC; cdr3_aa: CASSHGQGLGNEQFF
d_call: .; j_call: TRBJ1-4; v_call: TRBV14; clone_size: .; cdr3_nt: TGTGCCAGCAGCCAAGATGCAGGGCCTGGTGAAAAACTGTTTTTT; cdr3_aa: CASSQDAGPGEKLFF
d_call: .; j_call: TRBJ1-1; v_call: TRBV5-1; clone_size: .; cdr3_nt: TGCGCCAGCAGCTTGGATTCCCTGGAAGCTTTCTTT; cdr3_aa: CASSLDSLEAFF
d_call: TRBD2; j_call: TRBJ2-7; v_call: TRBV7-2; clone_size: .; cdr3_nt: TGTGCCAGCAGCCCCTTAGCGGGGGGGCCGTACGAGCAGTACTTC; cdr3_aa: CASSPLAGGPYEQYF
d_call: .; j_call: TRBJ2-3; v_call: TRBV6-6; clone_size: .; cdr3_nt: TGTGCCAGCAGTTACGTATTAAGCACAGATACGCAGTATTTT; cdr3_aa: CASSYVLSTDTQYF
d_call: .; j_call: TRBJ1-4; v_call: TRBV5-1; clone_size: .; cdr3_nt: TGCGCCAGCAGCTCAGAGGGGGGGGCTAATGAAAAACTGTTTTTT; cdr3_aa: CASSSEGGANEKLFF
d_call: .; j_call: TRBJ1-1; v_call: TRBV7-8; clone_size: .; cdr3_nt: TGTGCCAGCAGCCGCAGGGAAGGAGACACTGAAGCTTTCTTT; cdr3_aa: CASSRREGDTEAFF
d_call: .; j_call: TRBJ1-5; v_call: TRBV7-8; clone_size: .; cdr3_nt: TGTGCCAGCAGCTTAAGTGCGGGAATAAATCAGCCCCAGCATTTT; cdr3_aa: CASSLSAGINQPQHF
d_call: .; j_call: TRBJ2-1; v_call: TRBV7-9; clone_size: few; cdr3_nt: TGTGCCAGCAGCTCAACCAGACAGGAAAAGTACAATGAGCAGTTCTTC; cdr3_aa: CASSSTRQEKYNEQFF
d_call: .; j_call: TRBJ2-5; v_call: TRBV7-9; clone_size: .; cdr3_nt: TGTGCCAGCAGCCTTCAAGAGACCCAGTACTTC; cdr3_aa: CASSLQETQYF
d_call: TRBD1; j_call: TRBJ1-1; v_call: TRBV30; clone_size: .; cdr3_nt: TGTGCCTGGGTGGACAGGGATGACACTGAAGCTTTCTTT; cdr3_aa: CAWVDRDDTEAFF
d_call: .; j_call: TRBJ1-5; v_call: TRBV2; clone_size: .; cdr3_nt: TGTGCCAGCAGGGGACGGGAGGCTCAGCCCCAGCATTTT; cdr3_aa: CASRGREAQPQHF
d_call: TRBD2; j_call: TRBJ2-1; v_call: TRBV19; clone_size: once; cdr3_nt: TGTGCCAGAAAAGGACTAGTTACCCACAATGAGCAGTTCTTC; cdr3_aa: CARKGLVTHNEQFF
d_call: .; j_call: TRBJ2-5; v_call: TRBV5-1; clone_size: .; cdr3_nt: TGCGCCAGCAGCTTCTCTAGCTGGATGAAGACCCAGTACTTC; cdr3_aa: CASSFSSWMKTQYF
d_call: .; j_call: TRBJ2-1; v_call: TRBV9; clone_size: .; cdr3_nt: TGTGCCAGCAGCGTAGGACTAAACAATGAGCAGTTCTTC; cdr3_aa: CASSVGLNNEQFF
d_call: .; j_call: TRBJ2-7; v_call: TRBV7-2; clone_size: .; cdr3_nt: TGTGCCAGCAGTTCAGCTACAGGAGTCTACGAGCAGTACTTC; cdr3_aa: CASSSATGVYEQYF
d_call: .; j_call: TRBJ2-3; v_call: TRBV5-1; clone_size: .; cdr3_nt: TGCGCCAGCAGCTCCCAGTTAGACGGGTTAAGTGTGCAGTATTTT; cdr3_aa: CASSSQLDGLSVQYF
d_call: TRBD1; j_call: TRBJ2-7; v_call: TRBV6-5; clone_size: few; cdr3_nt: TGTGCCAGCAGTTCGACAGGGGGCGAGCAGTACTTC; cdr3_aa: CASSSTGGEQYF
d_call: .; j_call: TRBJ2-5; v_call: TRBV7-2; clone_size: .; cdr3_nt: TGTGCCAGCAGCTTAGGGCAGCGCGGTTCGGAGACCCAGTACTTC; cdr3_aa: CASSLGQRGSETQYF
d_call: .; j_call: TRBJ2-1; v_call: TRBV27; clone_size: once; cdr3_nt: TGTGCCAGCAGACCAACAGGGATTTACAATGAGCAGTTCTTC; cdr3_aa: CASRPTGIYNEQFF